This entry describes one T cell receptor (beta chain). Its target is not known. Healthy people donating bone marrow made up the donors. The data belong to a study of cytomegalovirus exposure and HLA in healthy donors. Overall study results and limits: Available immune exposure information covered CMV serostatus only. Most subjects had HLA-A and HLA-B alleles reportedly predicted accurately by TCR beta sequences. It emerged from a later analysis that several of the most significant clusters appeared to be linked to common viral pathogens.

Vbeta (60) and Jbeta (13) primers were used in the PCR. Sequenced by immunoSEQ multiplex PCR; TCRdb stores in-frame clones only, minus some. The repertoire holds just under 150,000 clones, with around 85% as singletons. This TCR derives from a woman aged 30 to 39 in good health and CMV-seronegative. The sequencing sample was made of PBMCs.

The CDR3 nucleotides are TGCGCCAGCAGCCAACCCAGACAGGTCACTAATGAAAAACTGTTTTTT. This translates into CASSQPRQVTNEKLFF. This sequence joins TRBV4-1 and TRBJ1-4; a weak D match, TRBD1 (6 bases). The V end lost 2 bases, the J end lost 2 bases, and 12 bases lay between the germline ends. This CDR3 has 16 amino acids. Germline-derived CDR1 and CDR2 are MGHRA and YSYEKL.